This passage covers 10 T cell receptor beta chains from one sample sequenced in a study of T cell responses to AZD1222 COVID-19 vaccine. Method: immunoSEQ multiplex PCR; TCRdb's copy keeps in-frame clones and lacks some. The table shows around 110,000 clones, with roughly nine tenths occurring only once. The specimen was peripheral blood, collected 28 days after the second AZD1222 dose. Receptors were obtained from an adult who received the AZD1222 COVID-19 vaccine.

The genes are TRBV28 and TRBJ2-5, with D perhaps being TRBD1 or TRBD2 (5 bases each). Per the germline V gene, CDR1 is MDHEN and CDR2 is SYDVKM. The germline V and J ends were trimmed by 2 bases and 5 bases, with 21 bases remaining between them. This CDR3 is built from 17 residues. CDR3 sequence: CASSLREGRTLGETQYF. The DNA for the CDR3 is TGTGCCAGCAGTTTAAGAGAGGGGCGTACTCTAGGGGAGACCCAGTACTTC. Drawing the rest from reference TRBV28 and TRBJ2-5, the complete variable domain is DVKVTQSSRYLVKRTGEKVFLECVQDMDHENMFWYRQDPGLGLRLIYFSYDVKMKEKGDIPEGYSVSREKKERFSLILESASTNQTSMYLCASSLREGRTLGETQYFGPGTRLLVL.

The genes are TRBV27 and TRBJ2-7, with no clear D. The germline V gene encodes CDR1 MNHEY and CDR2 SMNVEV (reference sequence). The CDR3 runs 16 residues. Trimming cost V 2 bases and J 2 bases, with 16 bases left between them. In DNA, the CDR3 is TGTGCCAGCAGTTTACCGAATAATACAAGCGCCTACGAGCAGTACTTC. Translated, it gives CASSLPNNTSAYEQYF.

The CDR3: CASKGETGEGNQPQHF. The CDR3, as DNA: TGTGCCAGCAAGGGGGAGACAGGGGAGGGGAATCAGCCCCAGCATTTT. The V gene is TRBV6-6, the J gene TRBJ1-5, with TRBD1 matching 8 bases. V shed 7 bases and J 4 bases; nucleotides not matched to a gene: 12. The CDR3 runs to 16 residues. Germline loops: CDR1 MNHNY, CDR2 SVGAGI (reference sequence).

This clone has a count of ten or more. Other DNA sequences of this sample code for an identical CDR3. The chain has TRBV7-9 and TRBJ1-6; D not resolved. CDR1 is SEHNR, CDR2 FQNEAQ, per germline (reference sequence). Trimming removed 2 bases at V and 5 bases at J, with 7 bases between. The CDR3 contains 14 residues. CDR3 loop: CASSLLRDNSPLHF. DNA of the CDR3: TGTGCCAGCAGCTTATTACGGGATAATTCACCCCTCCACTTT.

The rearrangement uses TRBV3-1 (or the pseudogene TRBV3-2) and TRBJ2-1; D possibly uses TRBD1 or TRBD2 (5 bases each). Germline V gives CDR1 LGHDT, CDR2 YNNKEL (reference sequence). CDR3 size: 17 residues. V lost 0 bases, J lost 3 bases, and 15 bases lay in between. CDR3 protein: CASSQDKGRVVYNEQFF. DNA of the CDR3: TGTGCCAGCAGCCAAGATAAGGGACGGGTCGTCTACAATGAGCAGTTCTTC.

The rearrangement uses TRBV7-2 and TRBJ1-2; TRBD1 might be the D (5 bases). Germline CDR1 and CDR2: SGHTA and FQGNSA. CDR3 size: 13 residues. With 1 base removed from V and 8 bases from J, the gap between germline ends came to 11 bases. The CDR3 DNA reads TGTGCCAGCAGCTTAGGGGGGAATTGGGGCTACACCTTC. It specifies CASSLGGNWGYTF.

The V gene is TRBV14, the J gene TRBJ2-7; D is ambiguous. Looked up from germline, CDR1 is SGHDN and CDR2 is FVKESK. This CDR3 has 12 residues. Trimming stripped 2 bases from V and 2 bases from J, with 4 bases between. CDR3 amino acids: CASSQSTYEQYF. CDR3 bases: TGTGCCAGCAGCCAATCTACCTACGAGCAGTACTTC. Filled out from reference TRBV14 and TRBJ2-7, the complete variable domain reads EAGVTQFPSHSVIEKGQTVTLRCDPISGHDNLYWYRRVMGKEIKFLLHFVKESKQDESGMPNNRFLAERTGGTYSTLKVQPAELEDSGVYFCASSQSTYEQYFGPGTRLTVT.

The CDR3 DNA reads TGTGCCAGCAGTTACATTGCGAACACTGAAGCTTTCTTT. It encodes CASSYIANTEAFF. The V call is TRBV6-5, the J call TRBJ1-1; D is unclear. Germline values: CDR1 MNHEY, CDR2 SVGAGI. Trimming took off 2 bases at V and 1 base at J, with 5 bases between the two ends. The CDR3 runs 13 residues.

J is TRBJ2-3 and V is TRBV29-1; D is ambiguous. The CDR3 totals 13 residues. Per the germline V gene, CDR1 is SQVTM and CDR2 is ANQGSEA. The V end was cut by 4 bases, the J end by 2 bases, with 10 bases between. CDR3 region: CSVVPGNTDTQYF. DNA of the CDR3: TGCAGCGTTGTGCCAGGCAACACAGATACGCAGTATTTT.

The rearrangement joins TRBV2 to TRBJ1-5; 7 bases are shared with TRBD1. V lost 7 bases and J lost 3; bases outside the gene matches: 15. From germline, CDR1 is SNHLY and CDR2 FYNNEI. The CDR3 contains 17 residues. CDR3 loop: CASMGGGHRGANQPQHF. For the CDR3, the DNA is TGTGCCAGCATGGGGGGTGGGCACAGGGGTGCCAATCAGCCCCAGCATTTT.